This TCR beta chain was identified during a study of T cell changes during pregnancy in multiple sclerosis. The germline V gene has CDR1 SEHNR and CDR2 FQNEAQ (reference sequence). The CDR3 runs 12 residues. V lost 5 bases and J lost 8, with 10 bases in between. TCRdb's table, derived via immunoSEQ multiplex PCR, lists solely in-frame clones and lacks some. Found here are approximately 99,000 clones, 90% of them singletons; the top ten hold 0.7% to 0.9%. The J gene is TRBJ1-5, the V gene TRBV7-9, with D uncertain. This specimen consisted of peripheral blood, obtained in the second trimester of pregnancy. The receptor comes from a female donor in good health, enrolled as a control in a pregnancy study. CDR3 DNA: TGTGCCAGCAGCCAAGTTTCGGAGCCCCAGCATTTT. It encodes CASSQVSEPQHF.